The clone carrying this T cell receptor (beta chain) occurred once. This specimen belongs to a study of blood T cell repertoires in COVID-19. Study as a whole: From the United States, Italy and Spain came samples of acute and convalescent COVID-19. The analysed material was cDNA or gDNA that came from T cells, B-cell-depleted T cells, or PBMCs.

In the authors' methods: Estimation of nucleated cell counts relied on the amplification of reference gene primers. Clones were read by immunoSEQ multiplex PCR, and TCRdb kept only the in-frame ones, dropping some. Clone size and V and J calls were adopted from that table, with D and trimming inferred from the DNA. Of some 120,000 clones listed, more than 70% are singletons. Germline-derived CDR1 and CDR2 are LNHDA and SQIVND (reference sequence). The V gene end was trimmed by 4 bases and the J gene end by 6 bases; junction bases not matched to a gene: 11. The CDR3 sequence is 18 residues long. The sample consisted of peripheral blood. This receptor was identified in a human donor in a cohort sampled during active COVID-19. The rearrangement uses TRBV19 and TRBJ2-2; 13 bases line up with TRBD2. The CDR3 nucleotides read TGTGCCAGTAGTAAAACTAGCGGGAGGGCCTTTATCTCCGGGGAGCTGTTTTTT. It codes for CASSKTSGRAFISGELFF.